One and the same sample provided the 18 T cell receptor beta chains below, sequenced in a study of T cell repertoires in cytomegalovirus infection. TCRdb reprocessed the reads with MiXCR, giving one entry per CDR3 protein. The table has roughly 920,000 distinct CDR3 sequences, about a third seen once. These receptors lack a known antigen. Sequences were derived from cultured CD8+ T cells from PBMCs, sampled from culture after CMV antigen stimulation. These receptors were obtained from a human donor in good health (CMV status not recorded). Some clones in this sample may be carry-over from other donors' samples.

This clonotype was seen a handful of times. The DNA of the CDR3 is TGTGCCAGCAGGGTAGCACAGGGGGACGATGAGCAGTTCTTC. Amino acid sequence: CASRVAQGDDEQFF. V usage is TRBV6-5 and J usage is TRBJ2-1, with 8 positions matching TRBD1. CDR3 size: 14 residues. Germline CDR1 is MNHEY and CDR2 is SVGAGI. Trimming took 6 bases from V and 8 from J; bases not matched to a gene: 9.

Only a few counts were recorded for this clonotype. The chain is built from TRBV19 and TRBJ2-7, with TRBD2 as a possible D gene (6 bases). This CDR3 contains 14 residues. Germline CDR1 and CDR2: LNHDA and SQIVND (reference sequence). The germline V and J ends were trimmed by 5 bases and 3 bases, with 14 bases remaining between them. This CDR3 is CASSPMGLLYEQYF. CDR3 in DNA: TGTGCCAGTAGTCCAATGGGACTCCTCTACGAGCAGTACTTC.

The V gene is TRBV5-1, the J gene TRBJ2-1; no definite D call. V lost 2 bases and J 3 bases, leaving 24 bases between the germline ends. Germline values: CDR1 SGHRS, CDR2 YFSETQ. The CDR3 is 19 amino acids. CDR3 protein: CASSFGTQEGPTDYNEQFF. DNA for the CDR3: TGCGCCAGCAGCTTTGGTACCCAAGAAGGTCCGACCGACTACAATGAGCAGTTCTTC.

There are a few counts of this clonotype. The chain's CDR3 is CASSYPRIQPLHF. In DNA form, the CDR3 reads TGTGCCAGCAGTTACCCGCGAATTCAACCCCTCCACTTT. J is TRBJ1-6 and V is TRBV6-2 or TRBV6-3; D unresolved. CDR3 length: 13 residues. Trimming pared 2 bases from V and 12 bases from J, leaving 11 bases between. Germline CDR1 and CDR2: MNHEY and SVGEGT.

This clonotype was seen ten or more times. CDR3 protein: CASRRGETQYF. The DNA of the CDR3 is TGTGCCAGCAGGAGGGGAGAGACCCAGTACTTC. This sequence joins TRBV7-6 and TRBJ2-5; the D gene could be TRBD1 or TRBD2 (5 bases each). CDR3 length equals 11 residues. V lost 6 bases and J lost 4, with 6 bases in between. Germline CDR1 and CDR2: SGHVS and FNYEAQ. Looking up the rest from reference TRBV7-6 and TRBJ2-5 gives the full variable domain: GAGVSQSPRYKVTKRGQDVALRCDPISGHVSLYWYRQALGQGPEFLTYFNYEAQQDKSGLPNDRFSAERPEGSISTLTIQRTEQRDSAMYRCASRRGETQYFGPGTRLLVL.

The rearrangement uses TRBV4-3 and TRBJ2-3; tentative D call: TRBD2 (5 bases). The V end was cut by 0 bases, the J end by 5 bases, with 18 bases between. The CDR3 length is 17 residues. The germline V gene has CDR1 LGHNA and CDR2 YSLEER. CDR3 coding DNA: TGCGCCAGCAGCCAAGAGTCGAGGATACGACTACTAGATACGCAGTATTTT. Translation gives CASSQESRIRLLDTQYF.

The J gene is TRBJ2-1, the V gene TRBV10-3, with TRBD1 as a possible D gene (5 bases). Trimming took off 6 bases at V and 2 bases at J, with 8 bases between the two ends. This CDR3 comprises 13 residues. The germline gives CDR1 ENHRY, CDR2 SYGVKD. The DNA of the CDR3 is TGTGCCATCAGGCAGGGAACCTACAATGAGCAGTTCTTC. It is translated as CAIRQGTYNEQFF.

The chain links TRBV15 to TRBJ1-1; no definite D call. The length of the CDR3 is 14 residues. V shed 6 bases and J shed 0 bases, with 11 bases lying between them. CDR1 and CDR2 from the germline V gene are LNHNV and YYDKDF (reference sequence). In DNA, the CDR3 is TGTGCCACCAGTTCGACGGGAATGAACACTGAAGCTTTCTTT. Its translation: CATSSTGMNTEAFF. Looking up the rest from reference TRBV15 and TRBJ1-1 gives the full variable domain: DAMVIQNPRYQVTQFGKPVTLSCSQTLNHNVMYWYQQKSSQAPKLLFHYYDKDFNNEADTPDNFQSRRPNTSFCFLDIRSPGLGDTAMYLCATSSTGMNTEAFFGQGTRLTVV.

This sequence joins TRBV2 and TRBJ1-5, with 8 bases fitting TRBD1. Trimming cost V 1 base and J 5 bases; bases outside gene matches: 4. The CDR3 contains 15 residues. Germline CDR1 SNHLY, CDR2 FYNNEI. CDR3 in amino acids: CASSEGPGGYQPQHF. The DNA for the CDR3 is TGTGCCAGCAGTGAAGGTCCAGGGGGCTATCAGCCCCAGCATTTT.

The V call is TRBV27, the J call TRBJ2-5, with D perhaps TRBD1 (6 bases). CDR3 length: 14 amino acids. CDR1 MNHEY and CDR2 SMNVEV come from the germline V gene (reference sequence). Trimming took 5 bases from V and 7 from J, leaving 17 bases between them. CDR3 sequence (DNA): TGTGCCAGCAGTCCGGACAGACTGCTAGGGACCCAGTACTTC. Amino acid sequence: CASSPDRLLGTQYF.

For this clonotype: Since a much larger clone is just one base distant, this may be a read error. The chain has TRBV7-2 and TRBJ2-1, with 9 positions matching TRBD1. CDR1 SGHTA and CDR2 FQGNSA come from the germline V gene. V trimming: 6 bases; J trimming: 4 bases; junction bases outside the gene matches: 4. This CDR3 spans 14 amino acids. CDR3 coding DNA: TGTGCCAGCAGAGACAGGGGGGGGTACAATGAGCAGTTCTTC. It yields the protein CASRDRGGYNEQFF.

The CDR3 DNA sequence: TGTGCCAGCCTCCGGGACAGGTCTTACCTCACTGAAGCTTTCTTT. Its translation: CASLRDRSYLTEAFF. The chain recombines TRBV6-1 with TRBJ1-1; 8 bases align to TRBD1. This CDR3 spans 15 amino acids. V lost 8 bases and J lost 4; bases outside the gene matches: 12. Germline V gives CDR1 MNHNS, CDR2 SASEGT.

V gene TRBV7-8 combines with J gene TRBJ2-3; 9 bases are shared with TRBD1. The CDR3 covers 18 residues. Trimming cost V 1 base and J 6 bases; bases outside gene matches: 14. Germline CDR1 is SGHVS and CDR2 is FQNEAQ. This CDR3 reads CASSLVLRRTGDGDTQYF. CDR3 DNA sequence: TGTGCCAGCAGCTTAGTGTTACGCCGGACAGGGGATGGTGATACGCAGTATTTT.

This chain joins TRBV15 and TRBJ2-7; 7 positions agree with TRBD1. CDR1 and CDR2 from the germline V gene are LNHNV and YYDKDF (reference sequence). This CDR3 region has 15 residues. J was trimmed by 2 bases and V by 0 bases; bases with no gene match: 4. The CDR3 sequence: CATSRDLGTAYEQYV. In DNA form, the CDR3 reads TGTGCCACCAGCAGAGACCTCGGGACAGCCTACGAGCAGTACGTC.

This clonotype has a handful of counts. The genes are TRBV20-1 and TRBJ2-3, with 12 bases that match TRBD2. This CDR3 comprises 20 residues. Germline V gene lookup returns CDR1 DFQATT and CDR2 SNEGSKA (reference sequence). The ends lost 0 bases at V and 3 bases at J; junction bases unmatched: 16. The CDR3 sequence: CSARDPTSGGQTVGTDTQYF. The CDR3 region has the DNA TGCAGTGCTAGAGACCCGACTAGCGGGGGCCAGACGGTTGGTACAGATACGCAGTATTTT.

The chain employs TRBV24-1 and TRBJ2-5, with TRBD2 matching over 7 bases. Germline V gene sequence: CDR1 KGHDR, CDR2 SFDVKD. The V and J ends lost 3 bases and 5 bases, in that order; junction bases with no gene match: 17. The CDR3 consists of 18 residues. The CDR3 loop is CATSDPGPWGGIEETQYF. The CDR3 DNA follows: TGTGCCACCAGTGATCCCGGACCCTGGGGGGGAATAGAGGAGACCCAGTACTTC.

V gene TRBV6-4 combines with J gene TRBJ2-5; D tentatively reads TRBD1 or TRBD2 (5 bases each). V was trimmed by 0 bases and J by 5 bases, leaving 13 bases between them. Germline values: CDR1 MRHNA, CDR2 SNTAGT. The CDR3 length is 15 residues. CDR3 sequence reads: CASSDSPGPRETQYF. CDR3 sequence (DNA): TGTGCCAGCAGTGACTCTCCGGGGCCACGGGAGACCCAGTACTTC.

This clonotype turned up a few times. CDR3 sequence reads: CASSEWDQGGTGELFF. Here the CDR3 DNA reads TGTGCCAGCAGTGAATGGGACCAAGGAGGGACCGGGGAGCTGTTTTTT. The chain employs TRBV6-1 and TRBJ2-2; the D gene is possibly TRBD2 (6 bases). CDR3 size: 16 residues. The V end lost 2 bases, the J end lost 5 bases, and 15 bases lay between the germline ends. The germline gives CDR1 MNHNS, CDR2 SASEGT.